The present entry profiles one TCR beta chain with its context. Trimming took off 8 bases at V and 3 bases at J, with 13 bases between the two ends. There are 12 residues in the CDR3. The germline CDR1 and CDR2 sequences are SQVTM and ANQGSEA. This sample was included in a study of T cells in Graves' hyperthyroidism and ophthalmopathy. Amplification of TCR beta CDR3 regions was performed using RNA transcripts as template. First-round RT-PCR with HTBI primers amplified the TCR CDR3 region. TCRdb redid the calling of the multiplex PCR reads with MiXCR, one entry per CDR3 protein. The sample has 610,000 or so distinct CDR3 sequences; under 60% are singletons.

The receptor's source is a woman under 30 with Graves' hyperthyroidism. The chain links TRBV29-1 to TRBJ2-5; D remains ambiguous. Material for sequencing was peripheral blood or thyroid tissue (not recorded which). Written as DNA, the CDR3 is TGCAGCACTGGGCAGCTTAAAGAGACCCAGTACTTC. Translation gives CSTGQLKETQYF.